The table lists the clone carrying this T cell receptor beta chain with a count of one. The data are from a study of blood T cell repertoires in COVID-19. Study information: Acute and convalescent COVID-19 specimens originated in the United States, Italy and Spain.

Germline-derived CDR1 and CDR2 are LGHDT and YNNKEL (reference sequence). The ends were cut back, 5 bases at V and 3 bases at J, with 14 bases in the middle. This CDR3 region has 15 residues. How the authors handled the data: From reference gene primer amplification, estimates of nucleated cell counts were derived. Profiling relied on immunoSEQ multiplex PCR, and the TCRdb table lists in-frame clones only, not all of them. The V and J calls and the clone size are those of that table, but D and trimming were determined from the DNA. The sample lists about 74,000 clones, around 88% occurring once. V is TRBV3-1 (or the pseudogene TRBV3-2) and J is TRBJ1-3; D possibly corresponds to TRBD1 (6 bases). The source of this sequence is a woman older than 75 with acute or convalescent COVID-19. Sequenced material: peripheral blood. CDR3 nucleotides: TGTGCCAGCAGCTTGACAGGAGGAATTGGAAACACCATATATTTT. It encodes CASSLTGGIGNTIYF.